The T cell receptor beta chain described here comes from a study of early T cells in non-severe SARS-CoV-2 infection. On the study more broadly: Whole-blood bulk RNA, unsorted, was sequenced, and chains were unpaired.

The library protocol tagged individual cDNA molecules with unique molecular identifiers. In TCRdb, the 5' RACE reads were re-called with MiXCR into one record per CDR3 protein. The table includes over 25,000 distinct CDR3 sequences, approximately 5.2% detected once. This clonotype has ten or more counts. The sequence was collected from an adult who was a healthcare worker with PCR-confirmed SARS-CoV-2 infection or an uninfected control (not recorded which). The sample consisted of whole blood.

CDR3 sequence (DNA): TGTGCCAGAAAGGGGACAGATACGCAGTATTTT. It is translated as CARKGTDTQYF. V usage is TRBV7-9 and J usage is TRBJ2-3; perhaps TRBD1 as D (5 bases). V lost 9 bases to trimming and J lost 3 bases, with 7 bases between them. CDR1 is SEHNR, CDR2 FQNEAQ, per germline (reference sequence). This CDR3 contains 11 residues.